The rows below give T cell receptor beta chains drawn from one sample of a study of early T cells in non-severe SARS-CoV-2 infection. A single record per CDR3 protein comes from TCRdb applying MiXCR to the 5' RACE reads. The repertoire includes tens of thousands of distinct CDR3 sequences, 5.3% of them detected once, and approximately 30% sits in the top ten. The sequenced material came from whole blood. The receptors shown here come from an adult who was a healthcare worker with PCR-confirmed SARS-CoV-2 infection or an uninfected control (not recorded which). Each CDR3 is given with its conserved first and last residue. D genes are given only for firm matches. Not all rows give a size; the values are once, few, many and, for expanded clones, a class.

J gene: TRBJ2-7; V gene: TRBV2; D gene: NA; CDR3 length: 13; clone size: NA; CDR3 DNA: TGTGCCAGCAGGCTAGGTGACTCCTACGAGCAGTACTTC; CDR3 protein: CASRLGDSYEQYF
J gene: TRBJ1-5; V gene: TRBV30; D gene: NA; CDR3 length: 13; clone size: many; CDR3 DNA: TGTGCCTTGGACGGCGGGGGCAATCAGCCCCAGCATTTT; CDR3 protein: CALDGGGNQPQHF
J gene: TRBJ2-2; V gene: TRBV6-5; D gene: NA; CDR3 length: 16; clone size: many; CDR3 DNA: TGTGCCAGCAGTTACTTAGGCTCCCTAGACACCGGGGAGCTGTTTTTT; CDR3 protein: CASSYLGSLDTGELFF
J gene: TRBJ2-1; V gene: TRBV5-1; D gene: NA; CDR3 length: 15; clone size: NA; CDR3 DNA: TGCGCCAGCAGCCCCCTTTCAGGGTCCTACAATGAGCAGTTCTTC; CDR3 protein: CASSPLSGSYNEQFF
J gene: TRBJ1-4; V gene: TRBV11-2; D gene: NA; CDR3 length: 15; clone size: NA; CDR3 DNA: TGTGCCAGCAGCTTAGGAAAGGGTCCGTATGAAAAACTGTTTTTT; CDR3 protein: CASSLGKGPYEKLFF
J gene: TRBJ2-5; V gene: TRBV7-2; D gene: NA; CDR3 length: 14; clone size: many; CDR3 DNA: TGTGCCAGCAGCTTAACTGGCGTCCAAGAGACCCAGTACTTC; CDR3 protein: CASSLTGVQETQYF
J gene: TRBJ2-7; V gene: TRBV4-2; D gene: TRBD2; CDR3 length: 16; clone size: many; CDR3 DNA: TGTGCCAGCAGCCAAGATGTGACTAGCGGACCCTACGAGCAGTACTTC; CDR3 protein: CASSQDVTSGPYEQYF
J gene: TRBJ2-7; V gene: TRBV18; D gene: NA; CDR3 length: 13; clone size: many; CDR3 DNA: TGTGCCAGCTCAATGGGACCGAGGGCCGAGCAGTACTTC; CDR3 protein: CASSMGPRAEQYF
J gene: TRBJ2-7; V gene: TRBV7-3; D gene: NA; CDR3 length: 14; clone size: few; CDR3 DNA: TGTGCCAGCAGCTTAACCGGGCCAAGCGACGAGCAGTACTTC; CDR3 protein: CASSLTGPSDEQYF
J gene: TRBJ1-1; V gene: TRBV7-9; D gene: NA; CDR3 length: 13; clone size: once; CDR3 DNA: TGTGCCAGCGGCTCAACGCCTGGCACTGAAGCTTTCTTT; CDR3 protein: CASGSTPGTEAFF
J gene: TRBJ2-1; V gene: TRBV18; D gene: TRBD2; CDR3 length: 16; clone size: many; CDR3 DNA: TGTGCCAGCTCACCAAGGACTAGCGGGGGGAATAATGAGCAGTTCTTC; CDR3 protein: CASSPRTSGGNNEQFF
J gene: TRBJ1-4; V gene: TRBV29-1; D gene: NA; CDR3 length: 13; clone size: many; CDR3 DNA: TGCAGCGTTGGACAAACAACTAATGAAAAACTGTTTTTT; CDR3 protein: CSVGQTTNEKLFF